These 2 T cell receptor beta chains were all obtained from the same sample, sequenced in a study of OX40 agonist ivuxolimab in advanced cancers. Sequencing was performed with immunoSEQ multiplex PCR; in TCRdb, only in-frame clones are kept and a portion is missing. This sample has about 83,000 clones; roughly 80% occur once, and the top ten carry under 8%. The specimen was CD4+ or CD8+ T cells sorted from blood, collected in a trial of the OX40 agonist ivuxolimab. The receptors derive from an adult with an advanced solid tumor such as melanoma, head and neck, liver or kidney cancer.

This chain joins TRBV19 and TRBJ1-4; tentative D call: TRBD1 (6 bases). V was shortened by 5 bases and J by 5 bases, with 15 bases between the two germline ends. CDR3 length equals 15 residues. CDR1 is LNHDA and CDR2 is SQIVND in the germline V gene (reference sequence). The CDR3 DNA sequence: TGTGCCAGTAGTGGCCACAGGGACGTGAATGAAAAACTGTTTTTT. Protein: CASSGHRDVNEKLFF.

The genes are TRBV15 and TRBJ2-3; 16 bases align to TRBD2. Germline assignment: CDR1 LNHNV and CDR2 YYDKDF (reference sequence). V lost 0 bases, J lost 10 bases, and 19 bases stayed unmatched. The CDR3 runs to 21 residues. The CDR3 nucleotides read TGTGCCACCAGCAGAGAGCCCCCGGGACTAGCGGGGGGGCCCGCGTCATTTGCGCAGTATTTT. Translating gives CATSREPPGLAGGPASFAQYF.